These 21 T cell receptor beta chains were all obtained from the same sample, sequenced in a study of blood T cell repertoires in COVID-19. TCRdb's copy holds only in-frame clones and misses some; the assay was immunoSEQ multiplex PCR. The sample contains about 50,000 clones, approximately 80% of which appear only once. What was sequenced was peripheral blood. The receptors shown here come from a woman aged 55 to 70 with acute or convalescent COVID-19.

The chain employs TRBV4-1 and TRBJ2-5; D perhaps matches TRBD2 (6 bases). The J call may be faulty, since TRBJ2-7 better matches the DNA end. The CDR3 sequence is 13 residues long. Germline CDR1 MGHRA, CDR2 YSYEKL. The CDR3 DNA sequence: TGCGCCAGCAGCCAACTTCGGGGGTACGAGCAGTACTTC. Protein: CASSQLRGYEQYF.

The chain couples TRBV2 to TRBJ1-5, with 10 bases that match TRBD1. Looked up from germline, CDR1 is SNHLY and CDR2 is FYNNEI. J was trimmed by 3 bases and V by 7 bases; bases with no gene match: 15. There are 18 residues in the CDR3. DNA for the CDR3: TGTGCCAGCAAACGGTATCTATTAGGGACAGGGGTCAATCAGCCCCAGCATTTT. It encodes CASKRYLLGTGVNQPQHF.

This chain joins TRBV18 and TRBJ2-7; TRBD1 aligns across 7 bases. J lost 2 bases, V lost 2 bases, and 6 bases had no gene match. The CDR3 covers 15 residues. Germline V gives CDR1 KGHSH, CDR2 LQKENI. The CDR3 bases are TGTGCCAGCTCACCAACCAACAGGGGTACCTACGAGCAGTACTTC. Amino acids: CASSPTNRGTYEQYF. The full variable domain, completed using reference TRBV18 and TRBJ2-7, is NAGVMQNPRHLVRRRGQEARLRCSPMKGHSHVYWYRQLPEEGLKFMVYLQKENIIDESGMPKERFSAEFPKEGPSILRIQQVVRGDSAAYFCASSPTNRGTYEQYFGPGTRLTVT.

This chain joins TRBV29-1 and TRBJ1-1; no clear D gene. The CDR3 contains 14 residues. Trimming left V 2 bases short and J 0 bases short, with 10 bases between. Looked up from germline, CDR1 is SQVTM and CDR2 is ANQGSEA. The CDR3 sequence: CSVEKTTMNTEAFF. The CDR3, as DNA: TGCAGCGTTGAAAAAACAACTATGAACACTGAAGCTTTCTTT.

The rearrangement uses TRBV19 and TRBJ1-5; possibly TRBD1 for D (6 bases). The CDR3 is 14 amino acids. The V end was cut by 8 bases, the J end by 0 bases, with 11 bases between. CDR1 and CDR2 (germline): LNHDA, SQIVND (reference sequence). CDR3 coding DNA: TGTGCCAGTGCAGGGGCCTATAGCAATCAGCCCCAGCATTTT. The encoded protein is CASAGAYSNQPQHF.

The chain couples TRBV2 to TRBJ2-2; 10 bases agree with TRBD1. The ends lost 10 bases at V and 6 bases at J; junction bases unmatched: 8. The germline CDR1 and CDR2 sequences are SNHLY and FYNNEI. This CDR3 contains 14 residues. The CDR3 DNA reads TGTGCCACCACCGGGACAGGGGTCGCCGGGGAGCTGTTTTTT. Amino acids: CATTGTGVAGELFF.

This clone was detected a few times. The chain links TRBV28 to TRBJ2-7; 8 bases agree with TRBD2. Looked up from germline, CDR1 is MDHEN and CDR2 is SYDVKM. CDR3 size: 15 residues. J lost 1 base, V lost 1 base, and 3 bases had no gene match. The CDR3 here is CASSLSGGRSYEQYF. The CDR3, as DNA: TGTGCCAGCAGTTTATCGGGGGGGAGGTCCTACGAGCAGTACTTC.

V gene TRBV18 combines with J gene TRBJ1-6, with TRBD1 as a possible D gene (6 bases). Trimming took off 2 bases at V and 14 bases at J, with 13 bases between the two ends. CDR1 and CDR2 (germline): KGHSH, LQKENI. This CDR3 is 13 amino acids long. The chain's CDR3 is CASSPNEGGALHF. CDR3 sequence (DNA): TGTGCCAGCTCACCAAACGAAGGGGGAGCCCTCCACTTT.

The rearrangement joins TRBV5-1 to TRBJ2-2; tentative D call: TRBD1 (5 bases). The ends were cut back, 0 bases at V and 4 bases at J, with 16 bases in the middle. The CDR3 contains 17 residues. CDR1 is SGHRS and CDR2 is YFSETQ in the germline V gene. CDR3 loop: CASSLGGQQGGTGELFF. As DNA, the CDR3 is TGCGCCAGCAGCTTGGGGGGCCAGCAGGGTGGCACCGGGGAGCTGTTTTTT.

This chain joins TRBV5-8 and TRBJ2-3, with D unresolved. The CDR3 length is 14 residues. Germline V CDR1 and CDR2: SGHTS, YDEGEE. V dropped 4 bases and J dropped 6 bases, with 15 bases sitting between them. The CDR3 loop reads CASSPPLALDTQYF. Here the CDR3 DNA reads TGTGCCAGCAGCCCCCCCCTGGCCCTTGATACGCAGTATTTT. Together with reference TRBV5-8 and TRBJ2-3, the CDR3 gives the full variable domain: EAGVTQSPTHLIKTRGQQATLRCSPISGHTSVYWYQQALGLGLQFLLWYDEGEERNRGNFPPRFSGRQFPNYSSELNVNALELEDSALYLCASSPPLALDTQYFGPGTRLTVL.

The V gene is TRBV5-3, the J gene TRBJ2-2; D not resolved. TRBV5-3 is annotated as an ORF whose role is uncertain. CDR3 length: 16 amino acids. The ends were cut back, 0 bases at V and 4 bases at J, with 13 bases in the middle. The CDR3 coding sequence is TGTGCCAGAAGCTTGGAAATAATAATCGTCACCGGGGAGCTGTTTTTT. It codes for CARSLEIIIVTGELFF.

This chain uses TRBV18 with TRBJ2-7; D is possibly TRBD2 (6 bases). Germline CDR1 reads KGHSH; CDR2 reads LQKENI. V was trimmed by 2 bases and J by 2 bases, leaving 13 bases between them. This CDR3 is 15 amino acids long. CDR3 sequence (DNA): TGTGCCAGCTCACCAACAGCGGGCCAAACCTACGAGCAGTACTTC. It yields the protein CASSPTAGQTYEQYF. The variable domain in full, with the rest retrieved from reference TRBV18 and TRBJ2-7, is NAGVMQNPRHLVRRRGQEARLRCSPMKGHSHVYWYRQLPEEGLKFMVYLQKENIIDESGMPKERFSAEFPKEGPSILRIQQVVRGDSAAYFCASSPTAGQTYEQYFGPGTRLTVT.

The chain has TRBV18 and TRBJ1-2; 8 bases fit TRBD1. The CDR3 is 16 amino acids. J lost 6 bases, V lost 2 bases, and 11 bases had no gene match. CDR1 is KGHSH, CDR2 LQKENI, per germline. Written as DNA, the CDR3 is TGTGCCAGCTCACCAAGTCGTGGTCAGGGGGCGCATGGCTACACCTTC. Translated: CASSPSRGQGAHGYTF.

The CDR3 loop reads CASSLTGGNSGANVLTF. The CDR3 DNA sequence: TGTGCCAGCAGTCTTACAGGGGGGAACTCTGGGGCCAACGTCCTGACTTTC. The chain recombines TRBV2 with TRBJ2-6, with 8 bases lining up with TRBD1. The J segment lost 0 bases and the V segment lost 5 bases, leaving 6 bases of the junction unmatched. The CDR3 length is 17 residues. Germline values: CDR1 SNHLY, CDR2 FYNNEI.

The chain uses TRBV5-6 and TRBJ2-5; 14 bases line up with TRBD2. Germline trimming cut 4 bases from V and 5 bases from J; bases unmatched to any gene: 4. The CDR3 sequence is 15 residues long. Germline CDR1 SGHDT, CDR2 YYEEEE. CDR3 protein: CASSPGLAGVETQYF. In DNA form, the CDR3 reads TGTGCCAGCAGCCCGGGACTAGCGGGAGTGGAGACCCAGTACTTC.

This clone was seen only once. The chain couples TRBV30 to TRBJ2-1; D is unresolved. The V gene's germline CDR1 is GTSNPN and CDR2 SVGIG (reference sequence). This CDR3 has 11 residues. V was cut by 0 bases and J by 12 bases, with 9 bases left in between. The CDR3: CAWSVEDGQFF. The CDR3 bases are TGTGCCTGGAGTGTAGAGGATGGGCAGTTCTTC.

The genes are TRBV2 and TRBJ1-2, with no clear D. The CDR3 is 14 residues long. V lost 4 bases and J lost 5, with 14 bases in between. Germline CDR1 and CDR2: SNHLY and FYNNEI. The CDR3: CASSVLTGDYGYTF. The CDR3 DNA sequence: TGTGCCAGCAGTGTTCTGACCGGGGATTATGGCTACACCTTC.

This clone was seen a handful of times. The chain has TRBV7-2 and TRBJ1-6; the D gene is possibly TRBD1 (6 bases). In germline, CDR1 is SGHTA, CDR2 FQGNSA. The CDR3 loop spans 14 amino acids. V lost 3 bases and J lost 5, with 8 bases in between. The CDR3 loop reads CASSFGTNNSPLHF. In nucleotides, the CDR3 is TGTGCCAGCAGCTTCGGGACAAATAATTCACCCCTCCACTTT. Full variable domain (rest looked up from reference TRBV7-2 and TRBJ1-6): GAGVSQSPSNKVTEKGKDVELRCDPISGHTALYWYRQSLGQGLEFLIYFQGNSAPDKSGLPSDRFSAERTGGSVSTLTIQRTQQEDSAVYLCASSFGTNNSPLHFGNGTRLTVT.

This clone was seen a few times. The rearrangement joins TRBV19 to TRBJ1-3; D possibly corresponds to TRBD1 (6 bases). V dropped 4 bases and J dropped 0 bases, with 10 bases sitting between them. Germline V gene sequence: CDR1 LNHDA, CDR2 SQIVND (reference sequence). The CDR3 consists of 15 residues. The CDR3 protein is CASSSGTFSGNTIYF. CDR3 in DNA: TGTGCCAGTAGTAGTGGGACATTCTCTGGAAACACCATATATTTT.

The J gene is TRBJ2-1, the V gene TRBV6-6; TRBD1 matches at 9 bases. This CDR3 has 16 amino acids. Germline V CDR1 and CDR2: MNHNY, SVGAGI (reference sequence). Losses at the gene ends were 6 bases for V and 6 bases for J; bases not matched to a gene: 12. The CDR3, as DNA: TGTGCCAGCAGGGAGCTCCGGGACAGGGATTCCAATGAGCAGTTCTTC. It translates to CASRELRDRDSNEQFF.

This clone was seen only once. V usage is TRBV11-2 and J usage is TRBJ1-1; weak D call: TRBD1 (5 bases). From germline, CDR1 is SGHAT and CDR2 FQNNGV. CDR3 size: 13 residues. The V end lost 2 bases, the J end lost 3 bases, and 7 bases lay between the germline ends. In DNA form, the CDR3 reads TGTGCCAGCAGCTTACAAGGGGACACTGAAGCTTTCTTT. Translated: CASSLQGDTEAFF. The variable domain in full, with the rest retrieved from reference TRBV11-2 and TRBJ1-1, is EAGVAQSPRYKIIEKRQSVAFWCNPISGHATLYWYQQILGQGPKLLIQFQNNGVVDDSQLPKDRFSAERLKGVDSTLKIQPAKLEDSAVYLCASSLQGDTEAFFGQGTRLTVV.